Each of the 4 T cell receptor beta chains below was sequenced from the same sample in a study of persistence of HIV-infected CD4 T cells. The libraries were made with immunoSEQ version 4 in survey mode. Libraries were prepared by immunoSEQ multiplex PCR; TCRdb keeps only in-frame clonotypes and omits some of them. Of about 40,000 clones in the sample, around 78% were seen once. Their recognized antigens are unknown. The stimulus was an HIV-1 Gag 15-mer peptide pool, about 1 ug/peptide/mL. CD40L-negative CD69-negative CD45RO-high memory CD4+ T cells were sorted as populations depleted of antigen-responding cells. Here the sequenced sample was CD4+ T cells sorted from PBMCs after approximately 18-hour stimulation, taken from a patient who received antiretroviral therapy. The source of these receptors is an adult man with HIV who was CMV-seropositive.

In this sample, this clone turned up once. The gene calls are TRBV4-1 and TRBJ1-2; D unresolved. The V and J ends lost 2 bases and 8 bases respectively, with 21 bases between them. This CDR3 spans 16 amino acids. CDR1 is MGHRA and CDR2 is YSYEKL in the germline V gene. Here the CDR3 reads CASSQMAAVSSQGYTF. The CDR3 DNA reads TGCGCCAGCAGCCAAATGGCGGCGGTTAGTAGTCAAGGCTACACCTTC.

The chain employs TRBV7-9 and TRBJ1-1; perhaps TRBD1 as D (6 bases). This CDR3 comprises 14 residues. Looked up from germline, CDR1 is SEHNR and CDR2 is FQNEAQ (reference sequence). The germline V and J ends were trimmed by 3 bases and 2 bases, with 10 bases remaining between them. CDR3 sequence reads: CASSFQGTNTEAFF. The DNA of the CDR3 is TGTGCCAGCAGCTTCCAGGGGACAAACACTGAAGCTTTCTTT.

The gene calls are TRBV7-6 and TRBJ1-1; TRBD1 matches at 7 bases. The CDR3 runs 17 residues. Germline CDR1 and CDR2: SGHVS and FNYEAQ. V was pared by 4 bases and J by 0 bases, with 11 bases of the junction left unmatched. CDR3 nucleotide sequence: TGTGCCAGCAGCTCACAGGGGCCGCCCTTCATGAACACTGAAGCTTTCTTT. This translates into CASSSQGPPFMNTEAFF.

This sequence joins TRBV6-4 and TRBJ2-1; D possibly corresponds to TRBD1 (6 bases). Germline CDR1 is MRHNA and CDR2 is SNTAGT. There are 15 residues in the CDR3. V lost 5 bases and J lost 1, with 12 bases in between. For the CDR3, the DNA is TGTGCCAGCAGTCGACACAGGGCGTCCTACAATGAGCAGTTCTTC. Protein product: CASSRHRASYNEQFF.